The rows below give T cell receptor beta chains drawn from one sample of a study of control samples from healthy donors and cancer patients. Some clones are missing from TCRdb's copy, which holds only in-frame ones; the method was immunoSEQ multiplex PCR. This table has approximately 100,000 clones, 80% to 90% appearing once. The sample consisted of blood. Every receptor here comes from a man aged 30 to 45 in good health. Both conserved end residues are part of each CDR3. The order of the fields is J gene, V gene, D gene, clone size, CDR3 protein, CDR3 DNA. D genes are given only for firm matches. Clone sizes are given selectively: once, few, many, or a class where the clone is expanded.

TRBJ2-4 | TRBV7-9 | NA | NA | CASSLAGIENIQYF | TGTGCCAGCAGCTTAGCTGGAATTGAGAACATTCAGTACTTC
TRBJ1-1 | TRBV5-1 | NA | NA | CASSPATGNLNTEAFF | TGCGCCAGCAGCCCCGCGACGGGAAATTTGAACACTGAAGCTTTCTTT
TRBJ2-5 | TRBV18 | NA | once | CASSAMDSRKETQYF | TGTGCCAGCTCAGCTATGGACAGCCGAAAAGAGACCCAGTACTTC
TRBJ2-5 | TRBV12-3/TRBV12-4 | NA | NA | CASSFRGETQYF | TGTGCCAGCAGTTTTAGGGGGGAGACCCAGTACTTC
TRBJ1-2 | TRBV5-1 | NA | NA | CASSDRDLHPNYGYTF | TGCGCCAGCAGCGATCGGGACCTTCATCCTAACTATGGCTACACCTTC
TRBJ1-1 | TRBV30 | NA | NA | CAWILMNTEAFF | TGTGCCTGGATATTAATGAACACTGAAGCTTTCTTT
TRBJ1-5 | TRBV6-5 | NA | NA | CASRRTKGDQPQHF | TGTGCCAGCAGACGTACCAAAGGGGACCAGCCCCAGCATTTT
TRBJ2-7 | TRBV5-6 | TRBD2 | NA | CASSPRAGVIYEQYF | TGTGCCAGCAGCCCCCGCGCGGGAGTAATCTACGAGCAGTACTTC
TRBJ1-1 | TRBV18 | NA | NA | CASSAEGEAFF | TGTGCCAGCTCCGCTGAGGGTGAAGCTTTCTTT
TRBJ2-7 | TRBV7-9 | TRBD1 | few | CASNSDRDSYEQYF | TGTGCCAGTAACTCGGACAGGGACTCCTACGAGCAGTACTTC
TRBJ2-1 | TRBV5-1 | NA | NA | CASSLLTDNEQFF | TGCGCCAGCAGCCTACTTACGGACAATGAGCAGTTCTTC
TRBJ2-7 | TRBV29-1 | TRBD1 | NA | CSARRWDRGSYEQYF | TGCAGCGCCCGAAGGTGGGACAGGGGTTCCTACGAGCAGTACTTC
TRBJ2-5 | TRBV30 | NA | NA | CAWSAENRVETQYF | TGTGCCTGGAGTGCCGAAAACAGGGTAGAGACCCAGTACTTC
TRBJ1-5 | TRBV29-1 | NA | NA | CSVEGGDNQPQHF | TGCAGCGTTGAAGGGGGGGATAATCAGCCCCAGCATTTT
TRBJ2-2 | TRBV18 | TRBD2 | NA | CASSPLLAENTGELFF | TGTGCCAGCTCACCACTGCTAGCGGAAAACACCGGGGAGCTGTTTTTT
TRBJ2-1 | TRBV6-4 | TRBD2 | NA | CASSPGTSGRAIDEQFF | TGTGCCAGCAGCCCCGGGACTAGCGGGAGGGCCATAGATGAGCAGTTCTTC
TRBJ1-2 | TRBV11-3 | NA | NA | CASSVGPARGYTF | TGTGCCAGCAGTGTTGGGCCGGCGCGGGGCTACACCTTC
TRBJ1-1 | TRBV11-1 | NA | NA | CASSWTGTSNTEAFF | TGTGCCAGCAGCTGGACCGGGACCTCGAACACTGAAGCTTTCTTT
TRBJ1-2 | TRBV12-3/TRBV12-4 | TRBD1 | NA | CASSRDREYGYTF | TGTGCCAGCAGTCGGGACAGAGAATATGGCTACACCTTC
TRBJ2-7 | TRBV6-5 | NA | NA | CASFEGIYEQYF | TGTGCCAGCTTCGAGGGTATCTACGAGCAGTACTTC
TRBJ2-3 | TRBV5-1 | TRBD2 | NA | CASSPVGEGTDTQYF | TGCGCCAGCAGCCCGGTCGGGGAGGGAACAGATACGCAGTATTTT
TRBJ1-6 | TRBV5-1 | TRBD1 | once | CASSLWTGINSPLHF | TGCGCCAGCAGCTTGTGGACAGGGATTAATTCACCCCTCCACTTT
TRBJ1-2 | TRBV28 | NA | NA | CASAGNYGYTF | TGTGCCAGCGCGGGAAACTATGGCTACACCTTC
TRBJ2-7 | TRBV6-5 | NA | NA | CASSPLGEEQYF | TGTGCCAGCAGTCCCCTGGGAGAAGAGCAGTACTTC
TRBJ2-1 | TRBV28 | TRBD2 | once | CASALAGVEGYNEQFF | TGTGCCTCTGCACTGGCGGGAGTGGAAGGATACAATGAGCAGTTCTTC
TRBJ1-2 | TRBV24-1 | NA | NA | CATSDSPTDPGYGYTF | TGTGCCACCAGTGATAGCCCGACAGACCCGGGCTATGGCTACACCTTC
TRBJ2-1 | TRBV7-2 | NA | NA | CASSLEGVDTNEQFF | TGTGCCAGCAGCTTAGAGGGGGTAGATACCAATGAGCAGTTCTTC
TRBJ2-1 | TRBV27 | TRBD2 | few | CASSLLAGGPGNEQFF | TGTGCCAGCAGTTTATTAGCGGGAGGACCAGGGAATGAGCAGTTCTTC
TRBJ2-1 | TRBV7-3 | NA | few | CASSLGPNNEQFF | TGTGCCAGCAGCTTAGGGCCGAACAATGAGCAGTTCTTC
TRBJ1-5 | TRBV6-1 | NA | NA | CASSDPPYQPQHF | TGTGCCAGCAGTGATCCCCCATATCAGCCCCAGCATTTT
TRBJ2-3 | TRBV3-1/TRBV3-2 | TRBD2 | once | CASSPTTSVLTDTQYF | TGTGCCAGCAGCCCGACGACTAGCGTCCTCACAGATACGCAGTATTTT
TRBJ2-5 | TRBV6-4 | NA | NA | CASSEQGGETQYF | TGTGCCAGCAGTGAACAGGGAGGCGAGACCCAGTACTTC
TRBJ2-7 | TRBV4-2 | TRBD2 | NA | CASSQAAGGTSGREDLFSYEQYF | TGTGCCAGCAGCCAAGCAGCGGGTGGGACTAGCGGGAGGGAAGACCTTTTCTCCTACGAGCAGTACTTC
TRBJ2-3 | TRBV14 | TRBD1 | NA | CASSQVGWRDRENTDTQYF | TGTGCCAGCAGCCAAGTCGGCTGGCGGGACAGGGAGAACACAGATACGCAGTATTTT
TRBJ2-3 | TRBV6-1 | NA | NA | CASSGLAGLTADTQYF | TGTGCCAGCAGTGGTTTGGCGGGATTGACTGCAGATACGCAGTATTTT
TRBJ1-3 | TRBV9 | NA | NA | CASSGGGAGNTIYF | TGTGCCAGCAGCGGAGGGGGTGCTGGAAACACCATATATTTT
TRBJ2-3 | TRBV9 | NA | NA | CASSPSSGTDTQYF | TGTGCCAGCAGTCCAAGTAGCGGCACAGATACGCAGTATTTT
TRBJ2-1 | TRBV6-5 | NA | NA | CASSYTQPGEQFF | TGTGCCAGCAGTTACACACAACCCGGTGAGCAGTTCTTC
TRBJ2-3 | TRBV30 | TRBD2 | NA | CAWGNPGLAGVDTQYF | TGTGCCTGGGGAAACCCGGGACTAGCGGGAGTAGATACGCAGTATTTT
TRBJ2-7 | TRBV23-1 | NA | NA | CASSLTTYEQYF | TGCGCCAGCAGTCTCACCACCTACGAGCAGTACTTC
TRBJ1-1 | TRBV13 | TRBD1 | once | CASSFDRGSATLNTEAFF | TGTGCCAGCAGCTTCGACAGGGGGAGTGCTACGCTGAACACTGAAGCTTTCTTT
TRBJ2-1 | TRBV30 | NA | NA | CAWSGAGEQFF | TGTGCCTGGAGTGGAGCAGGTGAGCAGTTCTTC
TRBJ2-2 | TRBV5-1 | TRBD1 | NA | CASSLVGTGWGELFF | TGCGCCAGCAGCCTGGTGGGGACAGGCTGGGGGGAGCTGTTTTTT
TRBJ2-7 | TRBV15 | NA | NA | CATSRVWGSVGDEQYF | TGTGCCACCAGCAGAGTATGGGGCTCGGTTGGGGACGAGCAGTACTTC
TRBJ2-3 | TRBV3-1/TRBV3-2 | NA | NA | CASSWNPSSWGTDTQYF | TGTGCCAGCAGCTGGAACCCATCTAGCTGGGGCACAGATACGCAGTATTTT
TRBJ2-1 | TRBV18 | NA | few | CASSPILHETNNEQFF | TGTGCCAGCTCACCAATATTACATGAGACGAACAATGAGCAGTTCTTC
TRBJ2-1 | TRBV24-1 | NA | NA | CATSVPGDRMQFF | TGTGCCACCAGTGTTCCGGGAGATAGGATGCAGTTCTTC
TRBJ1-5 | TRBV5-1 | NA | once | CASSLDSGVSQPQHF | TGCGCCAGCAGCTTGGATTCGGGGGTAAGTCAGCCCCAGCATTTT
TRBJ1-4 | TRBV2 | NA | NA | CASSGSTATNEKLFF | TGTGCCAGCAGTGGGTCGACAGCAACTAATGAAAAACTGTTTTTT
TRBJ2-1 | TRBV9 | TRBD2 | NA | CASSVFVGGLAGLQETYNEQFF | TGTGCCAGCAGCGTATTTGTAGGGGGGCTAGCGGGCCTCCAAGAGACATACAATGAGCAGTTCTTC
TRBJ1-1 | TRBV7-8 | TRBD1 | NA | CASSRYPGGLNTEAFF | TGTGCCAGCAGCAGATACCCAGGGGGCCTGAACACTGAAGCTTTCTTT